This entry features one TCR beta chain sequence. What it recognizes is unknown. Trimming pared 0 bases from V and 6 bases from J, leaving 16 bases between. Germline assignment: CDR1 SGHRS and CDR2 YFSETQ. The length of the CDR3 is 16 residues. These data come from a study of T cell responses to AZD1222 COVID-19 vaccine. Whole-study findings and limits: Repertoires were sampled only after the peak T cell response. Just six AZD1222 recipients tested seropositive at baseline.

Sequencing used immunoSEQ multiplex PCR; TCRdb keeps in-frame clones, though not all of them. The data show 180,000 or so clones, with approximately 90% seen just once and 1.5% to 2% held by the top ten. The TCR originated in an adult who received the AZD1222 COVID-19 vaccine. This chain uses TRBV5-1 with TRBJ2-1; D not resolved. Sample: peripheral blood, taken 28 days after the second AZD1222 dose. The CDR3 loop reads CASSLGGPAYTNEQFF. The CDR3 DNA follows: TGCGCCAGCAGCTTGGGCGGCCCAGCCTACACCAATGAGCAGTTCTTC. Using reference TRBV5-1 and TRBJ2-1 for the parts outside the CDR3, the full variable domain is KAGVTQTPRYLIKTRGQQVTLSCSPISGHRSVSWYQQTPGQGLQFLFEYFSETQRNKGNFPGRFSGRQFSNSRSEMNVSTLELGDSALYLCASSLGGPAYTNEQFFGPGTRLTVL.